This T cell receptor (beta chain) was captured by sequencing in a study of T cell repertoires in cytomegalovirus infection. This clonotype occurred many times. MiXCR, applied by TCRdb to the reads, yields one record per CDR3 protein. This table has about 150,000 distinct CDR3 sequences, roughly a quarter appearing once. Input material: PBMCs. This clonotype was sampled from a human donor in good health (CMV status not recorded). Some clones in this sample may be carry-over from other donors' samples.

CDR3 sequence: CASGPQGGTDTQYF. The CDR3 coding sequence is TGTGCCAGCGGGCCCCAAGGCGGCACAGATACGCAGTATTTT. The chain couples TRBV28 to TRBJ2-3; D is unclear. This CDR3 is built from 14 residues. Per the germline V gene, CDR1 is MDHEN and CDR2 is SYDVKM. With 8 bases removed from V and 1 base from J, the gap between germline ends came to 13 bases.